The entry below describes one T cell receptor beta chain. Sequencing used immunoSEQ multiplex PCR; TCRdb keeps in-frame clones, though not all of them. Of 900,000 to 1,200,000 clones in the sample, 75% to 80% were seen once. The entry originates in a study of shared clonotypes between healthy human individuals. Study-wide context: Each donor contributed plates that comprised three CD4 naive, three CD4 memory, two CD8 naive and one CD8 memory.

This CDR3 has 15 residues. Trimming removed 4 bases at V and 1 base at J, with 10 bases between. Germline CDR1 is SEHNR and CDR2 is FQNEAQ (reference sequence). The sequence was obtained from a man aged 18-30 years in good health. Some clones in this sample may be carry-over from other donors' samples. The sequencing sample was made of memory CD4+ T cells from PBMCs. Sample subset: CD45RA-negative fraction. This chain joins TRBV7-9 and TRBJ2-2, with D perhaps TRBD1 (5 bases). DNA for the CDR3: TGTGCCAGCAGCTCTACCGACAGGAACACCGGGGAGCTGTTTTTT. It is translated as CASSSTDRNTGELFF.